Shown below are 8 T cell receptor beta chains from a single sample sequenced in a study of T cell responses to AZD1222 COVID-19 vaccine. Only in-frame clones appear in the TCRdb table, and some are missing; sequencing was by immunoSEQ multiplex PCR. The table records 95,000 to 130,000 clones, approximately 83% of them present only once. The material sequenced was peripheral blood, taken on day 0 of MenACWY control vaccination. These receptors were taken from an adult in good health.

The CDR3 sequence: CASSVRQDGYTF. The CDR3 bases are TGTGCCAGCAGCGTCAGACAGGATGGCTACACCTTC. V usage is TRBV7-2 and J usage is TRBJ1-2; the D gene is possibly TRBD1 (6 bases). This CDR3 has 12 amino acids. V was clipped by 5 bases and J by 6 bases, with 10 bases between them. The germline CDR1 and CDR2 sequences are SGHTA and FQGNSA.

The chain combines TRBV29-1 with TRBJ1-2; TRBD1 matches 7 bases. The CDR3 has 17 residues. The V gene's germline CDR1 is SQVTM and CDR2 ANQGSEA. With 0 bases clipped from V and 0 bases from J, the junction kept 10 bases outside the gene matches. CDR3 sequence: CSVEEIEGTASNYGYTF. CDR3 DNA: TGCAGCGTTGAAGAGATTGAAGGGACAGCCTCTAACTATGGCTACACCTTC.

Remarks on this clone: Other nucleotide sequences from this sample produce the same CDR3. This sequence joins TRBV10-3 and TRBJ2-7; 8 bases fit TRBD1. The length of the CDR3 is 14 residues. Losses at the gene ends were 5 bases for V and 2 bases for J; bases not matched to a gene: 5. CDR1 ENHRY and CDR2 SYGVKD come from the germline V gene. In DNA, the CDR3 is TGTGCCATCAGTCCCGACAGGGGCGCCTACGAGCAGTACTTC. It codes for CAISPDRGAYEQYF.

The chain carries TRBV19 and TRBJ1-2; D is undetermined. CDR1 and CDR2 from the germline V gene are LNHDA and SQIVND (reference sequence). Trimming left V 4 bases short and J 7 bases short, with 22 bases between. This CDR3 has 16 amino acids. For the CDR3, the DNA is TGTGCCAGTAGTAGACCTCGAGACGGAGTGCGAGCTGGCTACACCTTC. Its translation is CASSRPRDGVRAGYTF.

V and J are TRBV4-2 and TRBJ2-3; perhaps TRBD1 as D (5 bases). Germline CDR1 reads LGHNA; CDR2 reads YNFKEQ. The CDR3 contains 16 residues. V was pared by 5 bases and J by 4 bases, with 19 bases between. CDR3: CASSNSWVGAADTQYF. The CDR3 DNA reads TGTGCCAGCAGCAACTCCTGGGTAGGGGCCGCAGATACGCAGTATTTT.

V and J are TRBV4-3 and TRBJ1-1; D uncertain. CDR1 is LGHNA and CDR2 is YSLEER in the germline V gene. V gave up 3 bases and J gave up 1 base, with 9 bases separating them. The CDR3 length is 14 residues. The CDR3 loop is CASSQDLSNTEAFF. As DNA, the CDR3 is TGCGCCAGCAGCCAGGATTTATCGAACACTGAAGCTTTCTTT.

This chain uses TRBV4-2 with TRBJ2-3; 9 nucleotides align to TRBD1. Germline CDR1 is LGHNA and CDR2 is YNFKEQ. Trimming cost V 5 bases and J 0 bases; bases outside gene matches: 6. The CDR3 consists of 16 residues. The CDR3 spells CASSKGQGRSTDTQYF. The CDR3, as DNA: TGTGCCAGCAGCAAAGGACAGGGGAGAAGCACAGATACGCAGTATTTT.

The V and J genes are TRBV6-1 and TRBJ2-3; D possibly uses TRBD1 or TRBD2 (5 bases each). The ends were cut back, 1 base at V and 2 bases at J, with 13 bases in the middle. Germline lookup yields CDR1 MNHNS and CDR2 SASEGT. The CDR3 extends over 16 amino acids. The CDR3 nucleotides are TGTGCCAGCAGTGAAGGGGCCGGGGCCACCACAGATACGCAGTATTTT. It yields the protein CASSEGAGATTDTQYF.